The next 21 T cell receptor beta chains were all read from a single sample in a study of shared clonotypes between healthy human individuals (dated by TCRdb to 2020 to 2021). Libraries came from the immunoSEQ multiplex PCR assay. What TCRdb holds here is the immuneACCESS table cut down to in-frame rearrangements. Part of the clones is not present; checked against another copy, under half of the missing clones reflect an unresolved V gene, and the others are unexplained. This sample holds about 1.5 million clones; approximately 98% were observed only once. The top ten hold roughly 0.42% of the sample. Sequencing was performed on naive CD4+ T cells sorted from blood. The sample's cell subset or site label, in plain terms: CD45RA+ positively selected. The receptors come from a man aged 25 to 45 in good health.

The genes are TRBV18 and TRBJ2-1; weak D call: TRBD2 (6 bases). CDR3 length: 16 amino acids. V lost 4 bases, J lost 7 bases, and 20 bases lay in between. Germline CDR1 is KGHSH and CDR2 is LQKENI. DNA of the CDR3: TGTGCCAGCTCACTTATCCGCACAGGACTATCAAATGAGCAGTTCTTC. Amino acids: CASSLIRTGLSNEQFF.

This chain joins TRBV7-2 and TRBJ2-1; D not resolved. Germline CDR1 and CDR2: SGHTA and FQGNSA. This CDR3 is built from 12 residues. V gave up 2 bases and J gave up 4 bases, with 3 bases separating them. In nucleotides, the CDR3 is TGTGCCAGCAGCTTACAGTACAATGAGCAGTTCTTC. The encoded protein is CASSLQYNEQFF.

CDR3 amino acids: CASSLASQAVNEKLFF. The CDR3 DNA reads as TGCGCCAGCAGCTTGGCCTCACAGGCGGTTAATGAAAAACTGTTTTTT. The chain joins TRBV5-1 to TRBJ1-4; D is perhaps TRBD1 (5 bases). V shed 0 bases and J shed 4 bases, with 13 bases lying between them. The CDR3 consists of 16 residues. Germline V gene sequence: CDR1 SGHRS, CDR2 YFSETQ.

The rearrangement uses TRBV5-6 and TRBJ2-7; D not certain. CDR1 and CDR2 from the germline V gene are SGHDT and YYEEEE. Trimming shortened V by 4 bases and J by 2 bases, and 10 bases separated the two germline ends. The length of the CDR3 is 13 residues. CDR3 residues: CASSRVTTYEQYF. As DNA, the CDR3 is TGTGCCAGCAGCCGGGTCACCACCTACGAGCAGTACTTC.

The genes are TRBV11-2 and TRBJ1-4; no clear D gene. The germline V and J ends were trimmed by 3 bases and 7 bases, with 3 bases remaining between them. The CDR3 sequence is 11 residues long. Per germline, CDR1 SGHAT and CDR2 FQNNGV. CDR3 loop: CASSLGEKLFF. The CDR3 bases are TGTGCCAGCAGCTTGGGTGAAAAACTGTTTTTT.

V gene TRBV18 combines with J gene TRBJ1-5, with D maybe TRBD1 (6 bases). Trimming removed 3 bases from V and 9 bases from J, with 15 bases in between. The CDR3 runs 14 residues. Germline CDR1 and CDR2: KGHSH and LQKENI. CDR3 sequence reads: CASSPLGPGAPQHF. The CDR3 bases are TGTGCCAGCTCACCCTTGGGACCGGGGGCGCCCCAGCATTTT.

V and J are TRBV2 and TRBJ2-1; D not certain. In germline, CDR1 is SNHLY, CDR2 FYNNEI. The CDR3 consists of 11 residues. V was trimmed by 6 bases and J by 7 bases, leaving 7 bases between them. In DNA, the CDR3 is TGTGCCAGCAGCCGGCGGAATGAGCAGTTCTTC. The encoded protein is CASSRRNEQFF.

CDR3 sequence reads: CASSLGWGAGETQYF. DNA of the CDR3: TGTGCCAGCAGCTTAGGATGGGGGGCGGGAGAGACCCAGTACTTC. The chain combines TRBV11-1 with TRBJ2-5, with D tentatively TRBD1 or TRBD2 (6 bases each). CDR1 SGHAT and CDR2 FQDESV come from the germline V gene (reference sequence). The germline V and J ends were trimmed by 1 base and 4 bases, with 13 bases remaining between them. This CDR3 is built from 15 residues.

This chain connects TRBV7-9 to TRBJ2-3; D remains unclear. CDR3 length: 13 amino acids. CDR1 and CDR2 from the germline V gene are SEHNR and FQNEAQ (reference sequence). Between the trimmed V and J ends, which lost 3 bases and 6 bases, there was a span of 10 bases. DNA of the CDR3: TGTGCCAGCAGCTTTTCGGCTCAGGATACGCAGTATTTT. Translation: CASSFSAQDTQYF.

The rearrangement joins TRBV5-1 to TRBJ2-1; TRBD2 matches 10 bases. From germline, CDR1 is SGHRS and CDR2 YFSETQ. The CDR3 is made up of 19 amino acids. The J segment lost 0 bases and the V segment lost 0 bases, leaving 9 bases of the junction unmatched. The CDR3 is CASSLGLLAGRVSYNEQFF. The CDR3 DNA follows: TGCGCCAGCAGCTTGGGGTTACTAGCGGGGAGGGTCTCCTACAATGAGCAGTTCTTC.

The rearrangement uses TRBV9 and TRBJ2-7, with D perhaps TRBD1 (5 bases). V dropped 0 bases and J dropped 4 bases, with 17 bases sitting between them. This CDR3 contains 16 residues. Per the germline V gene, CDR1 is SGDLS and CDR2 is YYNGEE. CDR3 in amino acids: CASSVAAGQTIYEQYF. The CDR3 nucleotides read TGTGCCAGCAGCGTAGCAGCAGGGCAAACGATATACGAGCAGTACTTC.

The V and J genes are TRBV7-6 and TRBJ2-7; 9 bases are a match to TRBD1. Trimming removed 1 base from V and 5 bases from J; junction bases left unmatched: 9. CDR1 is SGHVS, CDR2 FNYEAQ, per germline. CDR3 length equals 16 residues. CDR3 protein: CASSLGSGTGSNEQYF. CDR3 DNA: TGTGCCAGCAGCTTAGGATCCGGGACAGGGAGCAACGAGCAGTACTTC.

A word on this clone: The same CDR3 can be traced to other DNA sequences in this sample. The J gene is TRBJ2-3, the V gene TRBV5-1; 12 bases match TRBD1. Germline V gene lookup returns CDR1 SGHRS and CDR2 YFSETQ. The J segment lost 4 bases and the V segment lost 3 bases, leaving 3 bases of the junction unmatched. The CDR3 contains 15 residues. This CDR3 is CASSSGTGGADTQYF. DNA for the CDR3: TGCGCCAGCAGCTCCGGGACAGGGGGCGCAGATACGCAGTATTTT. Based on the CDR3 plus reference TRBV5-1 and TRBJ2-3, the full variable domain is KAGVTQTPRYLIKTRGQQVTLSCSPISGHRSVSWYQQTPGQGLQFLFEYFSETQRNKGNFPGRFSGRQFSNSRSEMNVSTLELGDSALYLCASSSGTGGADTQYFGPGTRLTVL.

V usage is TRBV5-1 and J usage is TRBJ1-3, with no clear D. CDR1 and CDR2 from the germline V gene are SGHRS and YFSETQ. This CDR3 has 15 residues. Trimming stripped 4 bases from V and 1 base from J, with 12 bases between. The CDR3 loop reads CASSQGRTSGNTIYF. CDR3 nucleotide sequence: TGCGCCAGCAGCCAAGGTCGGACTTCTGGAAACACCATATATTTT.

The chain recombines TRBV18 with TRBJ1-5; a weak D match, TRBD1 (6 bases). The V and J ends lost 6 bases and 9 bases respectively, with 12 bases between them. The CDR3 is 12 amino acids. Germline V gene lookup returns CDR1 KGHSH and CDR2 LQKENI. The CDR3 sequence is CASSRGEMPQHF. The CDR3 region has the DNA TGTGCCAGCTCGAGGGGGGAAATGCCCCAGCATTTT.

The V gene is TRBV25-1, the J gene TRBJ2-1, with a tentative D call TRBD2 (6 bases). V was cut by 5 bases and J by 7 bases, with 15 bases left in between. This CDR3 comprises 14 residues. Germline V lookup: CDR1 MGHDK, CDR2 SYGVNS. CDR3 region: CASSQTGLLNEQFF. The DNA for the CDR3 is TGTGCCAGCAGTCAAACGGGACTCCTGAATGAGCAGTTCTTC.

As concerns this clone: Other DNA sequences in this specimen translate into the identical CDR3. V and J are TRBV9 and TRBJ2-1, with 7 bases aligning to TRBD1. The germline gives CDR1 SGDLS, CDR2 YYNGEE. The CDR3 has 13 amino acids. The trim removed 4 bases at V and 9 bases at J, leaving 7 bases unmatched. The CDR3 region has the DNA TGTGCCAGCAGCCCCGGGACAGCTCGTGAGCAGTTCTTC. Translation: CASSPGTAREQFF. Full variable domain (missing parts from reference TRBV9 and TRBJ2-1): DSGVTQTPKHLITATGQRVTLRCSPRSGDLSVYWYQQSLDQGLQFLIQYYNGEERAKGNILERFSAQQFPDLHSELNLSSLELGDSALYFCASSPGTAREQFFGPGTRLTVL.

The chain employs TRBV9 and TRBJ2-7; 8 bases line up with TRBD1. CDR3 length: 14 amino acids. Trimming took 4 bases from V and 3 from J; bases not matched to a gene: 6. Per germline, CDR1 SGDLS and CDR2 YYNGEE. The CDR3, as DNA: TGTGCCAGCAGCTCGACAGGGGCAAACTACGAGCAGTACTTC. It translates to CASSSTGANYEQYF.

V is TRBV28 and J is TRBJ2-7; a weak D match, TRBD2 (6 bases). Germline V lookup: CDR1 MDHEN, CDR2 SYDVKM. The CDR3 runs to 14 residues. V lost 4 bases, J lost 5 bases, and 15 bases lay in between. CDR3 protein: CASSSPGVGNEQYF. The CDR3, as DNA: TGTGCCAGCAGTTCGCCGGGGGTAGGAAACGAGCAGTACTTC.

This sequence joins TRBV28 and TRBJ2-2; 10 nucleotides match TRBD1. Germline V lookup: CDR1 MDHEN, CDR2 SYDVKM. The CDR3 runs 16 residues. J gave up 3 bases and V 8 bases, and 9 bases lay outside the gene matches. CDR3 nucleotides: TGTGCCAGCTACCGGGACAGGGGAGGGGACACCGGGGAGCTGTTTTTT. This sequence encodes CASYRDRGGDTGELFF.

This sequence joins TRBV10-1 and TRBJ2-2; 8 bases are a match to TRBD1. J was trimmed by 5 bases and V by 4 bases; bases with no gene match: 6. The CDR3 totals 15 residues. The germline gives CDR1 WNHNN, CDR2 SYGVQD (reference sequence). CDR3: CASSVDRGSTGELFF. DNA of the CDR3: TGCGCCAGCAGTGTCGACAGGGGAAGTACCGGGGAGCTGTTTTTT.